The TCR beta chain described here comes from a study of T cells in Graves' hyperthyroidism and ophthalmopathy. What was amplified from RNA transcripts were TCR beta CDR3 regions. TCR CDR3 underwent first-round RT-PCR with the HTBI primer set. TCRdb redid the calling of the multiplex PCR reads with MiXCR, one entry per CDR3 protein. The data contain around 760,000 distinct CDR3 sequences, over 35% of them seen just once; the ten biggest clones take up roughly 30%. This CDR3 is 15 amino acids long. The V end lost 4 bases, the J end lost 7 bases, and 14 bases lay between the germline ends. Germline CDR1 SGHVS, CDR2 FQNEAQ.

The receptor was isolated from a woman aged 40 to 50 with Graves' hyperthyroidism. The sample consisted of blood. This chain connects TRBV7-8 to TRBJ1-6, with D hard to call. The CDR3 nucleotides read TGTGCCAGCAGCTCTACAGAGGACCTGAATTCACCCCTCCACTTT. It specifies CASSSTEDLNSPLHF.